This T cell receptor beta chain was retrieved from a study of blood T cell repertoires in COVID-19. Germline loops: CDR1 MDHEN, CDR2 SYDVKM. V was clipped by 5 bases and J by 2 bases; unmatched bases: 6. This CDR3 contains 14 residues. Measured with immunoSEQ multiplex PCR; TCRdb has only the in-frame clones, and not every one. Of more than 150,000 clones in the sample, 82% were seen once. The rearrangement links TRBV28 to TRBJ2-7; TRBD1 matches 7 bases. Source material: peripheral blood. The clonotype comes from a woman aged 30 to 39 with acute or convalescent COVID-19. The CDR3 DNA reads as TGTGCCAGCAGTCCACAGGGGAGTACCTACGAGCAGTACTTC. Translating it yields CASSPQGSTYEQYF.